One and the same sample provided the 26 T cell receptor beta chains below, sequenced in a study of cytomegalovirus exposure and HLA in healthy donors. The primer mix had 60 Vbeta and 13 Jbeta primers. Sequencing was performed with immunoSEQ multiplex PCR; in TCRdb, only in-frame clones are kept and a portion is missing. Of roughly 120,000 clones in the sample, roughly 9% were seen once. Sequenced sample: PBMCs. The source of these receptors is a woman between 40 and 50 years old in good health and CMV-seropositive.

The rearrangement links TRBV7-9 to TRBJ1-4; 9 bases are shared with TRBD1. V lost 5 bases, J lost 8 bases, and 9 bases stayed unmatched. Looked up from germline, CDR1 is SEHNR and CDR2 is FQNEAQ (reference sequence). The CDR3 has 15 residues. For the CDR3, the DNA is TGTGCCAGCAGCATTTACCGGGACAGGGTCGAAAAACTGTTTTTT. Residues: CASSIYRDRVEKLFF.

V and J are TRBV11-3 and TRBJ2-1, with TRBD2 matching 14 bases. The V gene's germline CDR1 is SGHNT and CDR2 YENEEA. V was clipped by 4 bases and J by 7 bases; unmatched bases: 6. There are 16 residues in the CDR3. For the CDR3, the DNA is TGTGCCAGCAGCTCGCGGACTAGCGGGGGGAGGAATGAGCAGTTCTTC. Translated: CASSSRTSGGRNEQFF.

This clone appeared a few times. The rearrangement links TRBV2 to TRBJ1-5, with a possible D match to TRBD1 (5 bases). The V and J ends lost 7 bases and 8 bases respectively, with 18 bases between them. Per the germline V gene, CDR1 is SNHLY and CDR2 is FYNNEI. This CDR3 is 14 amino acids long. The chain's CDR3 is CASMSDKALEPQHF. The CDR3 DNA follows: TGTGCCAGCATGTCGGACAAGGCCCTGGAGCCCCAGCATTTT.

This chain links TRBV7-9 with TRBJ1-1, with D unclear. Germline CDR1 is SEHNR and CDR2 is FQNEAQ (reference sequence). CDR3 length: 12 residues. Trimming cost V 1 base and J 8 bases, with 8 bases left between them. CDR3 DNA: TGTGCCAGCAGCTTAGTAACAGAAGAAGCTTTCTTT. This gives the protein CASSLVTEEAFF. Filled out from reference TRBV7-9 and TRBJ1-1, the complete variable domain reads DTGVSQNPRHKITKRGQNVTFRCDPISEHNRLYWYRQTLGQGPEFLTYFQNEAQLEKSRLLSDRFSAERPKGSFSTLEIQRTEQGDSAMYLCASSLVTEEAFFGQGTRLTVV.

To note about this clone: Within the sample, other DNA sequences also encode this same CDR3. The V call is TRBV5-6, the J call TRBJ2-7, with 9 bases fitting TRBD1. Germline CDR1 and CDR2: SGHDT and YYEEEE. V shed 3 bases and J 4 bases; nucleotides not matched to a gene: 5. CDR3 length: 14 residues. This CDR3 reads CASSSTGGFYEQYF. DNA of the CDR3: TGTGCCAGCAGCTCGACAGGGGGTTTTTACGAGCAGTACTTC.

The chain joins TRBV27 to TRBJ1-2, with D hard to call. Trimming stripped 7 bases from V and 3 bases from J, with 15 bases between. This CDR3 has 14 residues. Per germline, CDR1 MNHEY and CDR2 SMNVEV (reference sequence). The CDR3, as DNA: TGTGCCAGCACAGCCTTGGCCAGCGACTATGGCTACACCTTC. Amino acids: CASTALASDYGYTF.

This clone has only a few counts. V gene TRBV7-2 combines with J gene TRBJ1-1; possibly TRBD1 for D (5 bases). V dropped 5 bases and J dropped 1 base, with 8 bases sitting between them. Germline V gene sequence: CDR1 SGHTA, CDR2 FQGNSA. CDR3 length equals 13 residues. The DNA of the CDR3 is TGTGCCAGCAGCCCGGGGGGGAACACTGAAGCTTTCTTT. Translating it yields CASSPGGNTEAFF.

The chain recombines TRBV29-1 with TRBJ2-5; 12 bases match TRBD2. CDR1 SQVTM and CDR2 ANQGSEA come from the germline V gene. The CDR3 totals 14 residues. V shed 6 bases and J 1 base; nucleotides not matched to a gene: 3. Here the CDR3 DNA reads TGCAGCGTGGGGGGACTAGCGGGCCAAGAGACCCAGTACTTC. The encoded protein is CSVGGLAGQETQYF.

V gene TRBV6-1 combines with J gene TRBJ1-1; D gene uncertain. V was cut by 2 bases and J by 3 bases, with 4 bases left in between. The CDR3 covers 12 residues. In germline, CDR1 is MNHNS, CDR2 SASEGT. Here the CDR3 reads CASSEIYTEAFF. The CDR3 nucleotides read TGTGCCAGCAGTGAAATCTACACTGAAGCTTTCTTT.

The chain's CDR3 is CATSRRMGAGGETQYF. The CDR3 DNA follows: TGTGCCACCAGCAGGCGTATGGGAGCGGGGGGGGAGACCCAGTACTTC. The V call is TRBV15, the J call TRBJ2-5; 10 bases line up with TRBD2. V lost 3 bases, J lost 5 bases, and 9 bases stayed unmatched. The length of the CDR3 is 16 residues. The germline V gene has CDR1 LNHNV and CDR2 YYDKDF (reference sequence). The variable domain in full, completed from reference TRBV15 and TRBJ2-5, reads DAMVIQNPRYQVTQFGKPVTLSCSQTLNHNVMYWYQQKSSQAPKLLFHYYDKDFNNEADTPDNFQSRRPNTSFCFLDIRSPGLGDTAMYLCATSRRMGAGGETQYFGPGTRLLVL.

This clone was seen only a few times. Other DNA sequences in the sample encode the same CDR3. This rearrangement joins TRBV10-3 to TRBJ1-3; D is unresolved. This CDR3 spans 12 amino acids. Trimming removed 10 bases from V and 0 bases from J, with 7 bases in between. The germline V gene encodes CDR1 ENHRY and CDR2 SYGVKD. CDR3 sequence (DNA): TGTGCCACTCGTGTCTCTGGAAACACCATATATTTT. Translation gives CATRVSGNTIYF.

This clone was counted only a few times. At one boundary the junction diverges from the germline segment, which might be a read error. Other DNA sequences in this specimen translate into the identical CDR3. This chain links TRBV7-2 with TRBJ1-4; D possibly corresponds to TRBD1 (5 bases). Germline CDR1 is SGHTA and CDR2 is FQGNSA. The CDR3 contains 15 residues. The CDR3 DNA follows: TGTGCTAGCAGCTTTGCGGGGGGGACTAATGAAAAACTGTTTTTT. Amino acids: CASSFAGGTNEKLFF. Complete variable domain (other parts from reference TRBV7-2 and TRBJ1-4): GAGVSQSPSNKVTEKGKDVELRCDPISGHTALYWYRQSLGQGLEFLIYFQGNSAPDKSGLPSDRFSAERTGGSVSTLTIQRTQQEDSAVYLCASSFAGGTNEKLFFGSGTQLSVL.

With respect to this clone: Other DNA sequences within the sample encode an identical CDR3. The V and J genes are TRBV18 and TRBJ2-3; D is perhaps TRBD2 (6 bases). V lost 6 bases, J lost 1 base, and 20 bases lay in between. Germline CDR1 reads KGHSH; CDR2 reads LQKENI. This CDR3 is built from 17 residues. Here the CDR3 DNA reads TGTGCCAGCTCGCAACGGGACTCCAGGGATGGCACAGATACGCAGTATTTT. As protein: CASSQRDSRDGTDTQYF.

This clone was found a few times. This chain links TRBV4-2 with TRBJ1-1, with 9 nucleotides matching TRBD1. Trimming cost V 4 bases and J 1 base; bases outside gene matches: 7. The CDR3 contains 16 residues. Germline V gene sequence: CDR1 LGHNA, CDR2 YNFKEQ. The CDR3, as DNA: TGTGCCAGCAGCCGACCGGGACAGGGCGGGAACACTGAAGCTTTCTTT. It yields the protein CASSRPGQGGNTEAFF.

As regards this clone: The same CDR3 can be traced to other DNA sequences in this sample. This chain joins TRBV5-1 and TRBJ2-5; 7 bases map to TRBD2. In germline, CDR1 is SGHRS, CDR2 YFSETQ. The CDR3 loop spans 14 amino acids. The junction had 1 base not matched to a gene; V was cut back by 0 bases and J by 2 bases. CDR3 in amino acids: CASSLAGGQETQYF. CDR3 nucleotides: TGCGCCAGCAGCTTGGCCGGGGGGCAAGAGACCCAGTACTTC.

This clone was found a few times. The chain carries TRBV19 and TRBJ1-1; D is undetermined. The CDR3 spans 14 residues. V lost 1 base, J lost 5 bases, and 11 bases lay in between. The germline gives CDR1 LNHDA, CDR2 SQIVND (reference sequence). This chain's CDR3 is CASSIVGVGTEAFF. The CDR3 DNA sequence: TGTGCCAGTAGTATAGTCGGGGTTGGAACTGAAGCTTTCTTT. The full variable domain, rest sourced from reference TRBV19 and TRBJ1-1, is DGGITQSPKYLFRKEGQNVTLSCEQNLNHDAMYWYRQDPGQGLRLIYYSQIVNDFQKGDIAEGYSVSREKKESFPLTVTSAQKNPTAFYLCASSIVGVGTEAFFGQGTRLTVV.

The rearrangement uses TRBV27 and TRBJ1-1; D may be TRBD1 (5 bases). Per the germline V gene, CDR1 is MNHEY and CDR2 is SMNVEV (reference sequence). With 5 bases removed from V and 14 bases from J, the gap between germline ends came to 21 bases. This CDR3 comprises 13 residues. In DNA form, the CDR3 reads TGTGCCAGCAGTCTTGAGCGGGGCAGGTATGGCTTCTTT. This encodes CASSLERGRYGFF.

A few counts support this clone. The chain combines TRBV29-1 with TRBJ2-3; 7 bases line up with TRBD1. The CDR3 length is 16 residues. Trimming cost V 6 bases and J 14 bases; bases outside gene matches: 26. Germline-derived CDR1 and CDR2 are SQVTM and ANQGSEA. Here the CDR3 DNA reads TGCAGCGTCGTGAAAGGGGAAAGGGGGCTGTCAGATGCGCCGTATTTT. Translation gives CSVVKGERGLSDAPYF.

The rearrangement links TRBV9 to TRBJ2-1; D is undetermined. The V and J ends lost 0 bases and 12 bases respectively, with 10 bases between them. Germline CDR1 reads SGDLS; CDR2 reads YYNGEE. CDR3 length: 12 residues. CDR3 loop: CASSVAETPQFF. In DNA form, the CDR3 reads TGTGCCAGCAGCGTAGCTGAGACTCCGCAGTTCTTC.

In its sample, this clone was seen a few times. V is TRBV28 and J is TRBJ2-3, with D maybe TRBD2 (6 bases). Germline V lookup: CDR1 MDHEN, CDR2 SYDVKM. Trimming took 4 bases from V and 8 from J, leaving 16 bases between them. The CDR3 loop spans 14 amino acids. CDR3 protein: CASSSVEAGGTQYF. For the CDR3, the DNA is TGTGCCAGCAGTTCCGTGGAAGCGGGTGGTACGCAGTATTTT.

This clone has just a few counts. The rearrangement uses TRBV27 and TRBJ1-1; TRBD1 is a possible D gene (5 bases). Germline V gene sequence: CDR1 MNHEY, CDR2 SMNVEV (reference sequence). Trimming stripped 3 bases from V and 2 bases from J, with 10 bases between. There are 14 residues in the CDR3. CDR3 DNA sequence: TGTGCCAGCAGTTTCCGACAGACAAACACTGAAGCTTTCTTT. It yields the protein CASSFRQTNTEAFF.

This chain uses TRBV5-1 with TRBJ2-3; D not resolved. The CDR3 consists of 12 residues. Germline V lookup: CDR1 SGHRS, CDR2 YFSETQ. Trimming pared 4 bases from V and 2 bases from J, leaving 5 bases between. The CDR3: CASSPNTDTQYF. The CDR3 nucleotides read TGCGCCAGCAGCCCAAACACAGATACGCAGTATTTT.

DNA of the CDR3: TGTGCCAGTAGCTCAACAGGGGGTCCTGGAAACACCATATATTTT. Amino acid sequence: CASSSTGGPGNTIYF. The chain is built from TRBV19 and TRBJ1-3; TRBD1 agrees at 8 bases. Unmatched junction bases numbered 6, after V lost 6 bases and J lost 2 bases. Germline V CDR1 and CDR2: LNHDA, SQIVND (reference sequence). CDR3 length equals 15 residues.

This clone has a handful of counts. The CDR3 is CASSSGQLPLSSYEQYF. CDR3 nucleotides: TGTGCCAGCAGCTCCGGACAGCTTCCCTTAAGCTCCTACGAGCAGTACTTC. The rearrangement links TRBV5-4 to TRBJ2-7, with TRBD1 as a possible D gene (6 bases). This CDR3 contains 17 residues. Trimming pared 3 bases from V and 0 bases from J, leaving 19 bases between. Germline V gene lookup returns CDR1 SGHNT and CDR2 YYREEE (reference sequence).

The gene calls are TRBV9 and TRBJ1-1; the D is unclear. V gave up 0 bases and J gave up 0 bases, with 9 bases separating them. This CDR3 region has 15 residues. Germline V gene sequence: CDR1 SGDLS, CDR2 YYNGEE. The CDR3 loop reads CASSVVAVMNTEAFF. The CDR3 region has the DNA TGTGCCAGCAGCGTAGTGGCAGTAATGAACACTGAAGCTTTCTTT.

The chain recombines TRBV20-1 with TRBJ2-7, with D possibly being TRBD1 (5 bases). Germline loops: CDR1 DFQATT, CDR2 SNEGSKA (reference sequence). Trimming took off 5 bases at V and 5 bases at J, with 10 bases between the two ends. The CDR3 loop spans 11 amino acids. CDR3 in amino acids: CSAYRKHEQYF. The CDR3, as DNA: TGCAGTGCTTACAGGAAACACGAGCAGTACTTC.